This entry describes one TCR beta chain. Its antigen is still unknown. RNA was extracted with the RNeasy kit, and a quantity of roughly 0.5 to 1 ug was reverse transcribed using random hexamers. Across 54 Vbeta and 13 Jbeta, TCR beta CDR3 was amplified with immunoSEQ multiplex PCR. Each CDR3 protein is one row after TCRdb ran MiXCR on the immunoSEQ multiplex PCR reads. The sample has roughly 200,000 distinct CDR3 sequences; 85% to 95% are singletons. The CDR3 totals 14 residues. Germline assignment: CDR1 SQVTM and CDR2 ANQGSEA. With 5 bases removed from V and 3 bases from J, the gap between germline ends came to 13 bases. The source of the sample is a study of CD8 T cells in Susac syndrome. Notes on the study in general: An acknowledgment was made by the study that its TCR sequencing and HLA analysis involved relatively few individuals.

The chain carries TRBV29-1 and TRBJ2-2, with D tentatively TRBD1 (6 bases). The source of this sequence is a human donor with multiple sclerosis. The sample was CD4+ T cells from PBMCs. CDR3 nucleotide sequence: TGCAGCGTTCCGGACAGACGAGACACCGGGGAGCTGTTTTTT. Protein product: CSVPDRRDTGELFF.